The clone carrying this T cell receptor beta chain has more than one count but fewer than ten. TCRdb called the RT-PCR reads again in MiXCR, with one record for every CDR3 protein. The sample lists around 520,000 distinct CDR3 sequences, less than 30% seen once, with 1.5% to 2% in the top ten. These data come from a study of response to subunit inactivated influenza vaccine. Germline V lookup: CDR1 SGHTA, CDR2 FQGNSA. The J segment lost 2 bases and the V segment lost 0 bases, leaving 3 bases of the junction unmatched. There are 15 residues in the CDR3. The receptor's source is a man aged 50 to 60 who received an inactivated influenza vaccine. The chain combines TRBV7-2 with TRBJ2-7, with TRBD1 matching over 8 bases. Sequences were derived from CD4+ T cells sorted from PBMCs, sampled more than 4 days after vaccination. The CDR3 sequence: CASSLATGGTYEQYF. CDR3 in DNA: TGTGCCAGCAGCTTAGCCACAGGGGGAACCTACGAGCAGTACTTC.